Each of the 13 T cell receptor beta chains below was sequenced from the same sample in a study of identical twins. One entry per CDR3 protein results from TCRdb running MiXCR on the 5' RACE reads. The sample carries under 900,000 distinct CDR3 sequences, around a sixth recorded once. This same sample was also taken into another study, of T cells expressing NK-cell markers.

The sequenced sample consisted of PBMCs. The source of these receptors is a woman aged 18-29 years in good health.

The sample holds one count of this clonotype. The J gene is TRBJ2-3, the V gene TRBV5-5, with D perhaps matching TRBD2 (6 bases). CDR1 is SGHKS, CDR2 YYEKEE, per germline (reference sequence). Trimming took off 4 bases at V and 2 bases at J, with 17 bases between the two ends. The CDR3 is 16 residues long. In DNA, the CDR3 is TGTGCCAGCAGCCCGGGGGTGAGGCAGAACACAGATACGCAGTATTTT. This encodes CASSPGVRQNTDTQYF.

This clonotype has more than one count but fewer than ten. The chain couples TRBV20-1 to TRBJ2-3; either TRBD1 or TRBD2 may fit D (5 bases each). The V and J ends lost 3 bases and 5 bases respectively, with 18 bases between them. The CDR3 covers 15 residues. Germline CDR1 is DFQATT and CDR2 is SNEGSKA (reference sequence). CDR3 DNA: TGCAGTGCTAGGCCGGGACCAAACTGGGGAGATACGCAGTATTTT. Translated, it gives CSARPGPNWGDTQYF.

CDR3: CASCQGGWSGELFF. In DNA, the CDR3 is TGTGCCAGCTGTCAGGGAGGTTGGTCCGGGGAGCTGTTTTTT. This chain connects TRBV6-1 to TRBJ2-2; D may be TRBD2 (6 bases). CDR3 length equals 14 residues. V was pared by 8 bases and J by 6 bases, with 16 bases between. Germline V gives CDR1 MNHNS, CDR2 SASEGT.

This clonotype appeared many times. CDR3 region: CASSYSISDNEQFF. CDR3 nucleotides: TGTGCCAGCAGTTACTCGATAAGCGATAATGAGCAGTTCTTC. The rearrangement uses TRBV6-5 and TRBJ2-1; D unresolved. The CDR3 sequence is 14 residues long. V was clipped by 0 bases and J by 7 bases, with 10 bases between them. Germline V lookup: CDR1 MNHEY, CDR2 SVGAGI.

This sequence joins TRBV5-5 and TRBJ1-2; no clear D gene. CDR1 is SGHKS and CDR2 is YYEKEE in the germline V gene (reference sequence). Deletions cut 4 bases from V and 2 bases from J, with 12 bases between. The CDR3 spans 14 residues. Here the CDR3 DNA reads TGTGCCAGCAGCCCACCTCGCACAAACTATGGCTACACCTTC. Translating it yields CASSPPRTNYGYTF.

This sequence joins TRBV11-2 and TRBJ2-2; unclear D gene. CDR3 length: 14 amino acids. CDR1 and CDR2 (germline): SGHAT, FQNNGV. V was trimmed by 5 bases and J by 8 bases, leaving 15 bases between them. The CDR3, as DNA: TGTGCCAGCAGCCCAATCACATGGGGAGGGGAGCTGTTTTTT. Translation: CASSPITWGGELFF.

A few counts support this clonotype. One junction end disagrees with the germline gene, perhaps due to a read error. This rearrangement joins TRBV15 to TRBJ2-1; D is unclear. The germline V gene has CDR1 LNHNV and CDR2 YYDKDF (reference sequence). The CDR3 extends over 15 amino acids. The chain's CDR3 is CATSGDENHYNEQFF. The CDR3 nucleotides read TGTGCCACCAGCGGAGACGAGAACCACTACAATGAGCAGTTCTTC. Using reference TRBV15 and TRBJ2-1 for the parts outside the CDR3, the full variable domain is DAMVIQNPRYQVTQFGKPVTLSCSQTLNHNVMYWYQQKSSQAPKLLFHYYDKDFNNEADTPDNFQSRRPNTSFCFLDIRSPGLGDTAMYLCATSGDENHYNEQFFGPGTRLTVL.

The chain combines TRBV6-5 with TRBJ1-2, with unresolved D. CDR1 and CDR2 from the germline V gene are MNHEY and SVGAGI. The CDR3 has 11 amino acids. Between the trimmed V and J ends, which lost 7 bases and 3 bases, there was a span of 6 bases. This chain's CDR3 is CASKSYYGYTF. The DNA of the CDR3 is TGTGCCAGCAAATCCTACTATGGCTACACCTTC.

This clonotype was recorded a few times. The V gene is TRBV12-3 or TRBV12-4, the J gene TRBJ2-1; 10 bases fit TRBD1. The V segment lost 3 bases and the J segment 7 bases; nucleotides outside the gene matches: 6. CDR3 length equals 15 residues. CDR3 DNA: TGTGCCAGCAGTTTGAGTGGGACAGGGGATAATGAGCAGTTCTTC. Protein sequence: CASSLSGTGDNEQFF.

The rearrangement joins TRBV7-9 to TRBJ2-1; 9 bases fit TRBD1. In germline, CDR1 is SEHNR, CDR2 FQNEAQ (reference sequence). V was clipped by 5 bases and J by 7 bases; unmatched bases: 3. This CDR3 spans 13 amino acids. Here the CDR3 DNA reads TGTGCCAGCAGCCAAGGACAGGGGAATGAGCAGTTCTTC. This encodes CASSQGQGNEQFF. The full variable domain, its missing parts supplied by reference TRBV7-9 and TRBJ2-1, is DTGVSQNPRHKITKRGQNVTFRCDPISEHNRLYWYRQTLGQGPEFLTYFQNEAQLEKSRLLSDRFSAERPKGSFSTLEIQRTEQGDSAMYLCASSQGQGNEQFFGPGTRLTVL.

This clonotype has just a few counts. The CDR3 sequence is CASREALGISYEQYF. As DNA, the CDR3 is TGTGCCAGCAGAGAGGCGCTAGGGATCAGCTACGAGCAGTACTTC. This chain connects TRBV11-2 to TRBJ2-7; no clear D. Per germline, CDR1 SGHAT and CDR2 FQNNGV. V lost 6 bases and J lost 3, with 18 bases in between. The CDR3 has 15 amino acids.

This clonotype was seen a few times. The chain links TRBV5-5 to TRBJ2-3; the match to TRBD2 covers 13 bases. Germline V CDR1 and CDR2: SGHKS, YYEKEE (reference sequence). After removal of 2 bases from V and 7 bases from J, the junction contained 7 bases not matched to a gene. This CDR3 is 16 amino acids long. CDR3 residues: CASSLTSGGATHTQYF. CDR3 coding DNA: TGTGCCAGCAGCTTAACTAGCGGGGGGGCGACCCATACGCAGTATTTT.

This clonotype was seen a few times. This CDR3 is CASSPYSGGLEPQHF. CDR3 nucleotides: TGTGCCAGCTCACCTTATTCAGGGGGCTTAGAGCCCCAGCATTTT. The chain has TRBV18 and TRBJ1-5; 8 bases are shared with TRBD1. V lost 3 bases and J lost 8; bases outside the gene matches: 9. The CDR3 contains 15 residues. CDR1 and CDR2 (germline): KGHSH, LQKENI.